This T cell receptor beta chain was sequenced for a study of blood T cell repertoires in COVID-19. In the study overall: Acute-phase and convalescent COVID-19 samples originated in the United States, Italy and Spain. The analysed material was cDNA or gDNA that came from T cells, B-cell-depleted T cells, or PBMCs.

Assay: immunoSEQ multiplex PCR; the TCRdb copy retains only in-frame clones and omits some. The sample records roughly 200,000 clones, roughly 77% being singletons. This clone was detected once. V shed 1 base and J shed 1 base, with 13 bases lying between them. Germline CDR1 LNHDA, CDR2 SQIVND (reference sequence). This CDR3 is 16 amino acids long. Followed over time, Seattle patients had been enrolled while infection was active. The chain is built from TRBV19 and TRBJ2-5, with D maybe TRBD2 (6 bases). Material: peripheral blood. This sequence was found in a woman between 40 and 55 years old with COVID-19, enrolled during active disease. The CDR3 sequence: CASSIGWRGGQETQYF. The DNA of the CDR3 is TGTGCCAGTAGTATAGGTTGGAGGGGAGGCCAAGAGACCCAGTACTTC.